This T cell receptor beta chain appears in the sequencing data of a study of OX40 agonist ivuxolimab in advanced cancers. A note on the overall study: Ivuxolimab, which targeted the costimulatory receptor OX40 (CD134), was an agonistic, fully human IgG2 monoclonal antibody. Intravenous ivuxolimab was administered to patients every 2 weeks at six dose levels: 0.01, 0.1, 0.3, 1.5, 3 and 10 mg/kg. Of the roughly 52 dose-escalation patients, hepatocellular carcinoma was present in about 20, melanoma in around 15, renal cell carcinoma in 9 and head and neck cancer in 9. The dose-escalation cohort was about 83% male with a mean age of around 62 years, ranging from roughly 23 to 79. Patients were allowed to have had prior anti-PD-1, anti-PD-L1 or anti-CTLA-4 therapy, and around 40% of the dose-escalation patients had previously received checkpoint inhibitors. Partial responses occurred in three dose-escalation patients, of whom one had hepatocellular carcinoma and two had cutaneous melanoma. The purpose of peripheral TCRbeta sequencing was to test whether ivuxolimab changed TCR sequence diversity and led to clonal T-cell expansion. The paper describes the monotherapy dose-escalation part (N = 52 patients) of the phase I trial of ivuxolimab.

Study-wide findings and limitations: Partial responders in the 0.1-3.0 mg/kg groups had among the lowest normalized peripheral clonal expansion, especially among CD8+ T cells. Low levels of normalized T-cell clonal expansion were also seen in some nonresponding patients. At doses of 0.1 to 3.0 mg/kg, clonal expansion of both CD4+ and CD8+ blood T cells was observed from baseline to week 6. Which antigens the clonally expanded peripheral T cells were specific for was not determined. After ivuxolimab, more expanded clones were found on average in CD8+ T cells than in CD4+ T cells.

The trim is 0 bases for V and 3 bases for J, with a gap of 9 bases between the germline ends. CDR1 KGHSH and CDR2 LQKENI are derived from the germline V gene. The CDR3 sequence holds 14 residues, the cysteine and phenylalanine included. The read is trimmed to its CDR3 DNA, 42 bases read in frame from base 1. The trial excluded patients who had a history of autoimmune disease or were on systemic immunosuppression. Peripheral blood for TCR sequencing was drawn from every dose cohort at baseline, at cycle 4 day 1 and at cycle 7 day 1. Samples came from an open-label, multicenter, first-in-human phase I dose-escalation trial of ivuxolimab. Adults with locally advanced or metastatic head and neck squamous cell, hepatocellular, melanoma or renal cell carcinoma were enrolled in the trial. Before TCR sequencing, CD4+ and CD8+ T cells were separately sorted from peripheral blood. Genomic DNA was isolated from the sorted cells so that the TCRbeta CDR3 region could be sequenced. The immunoSEQ Assay was used to sequence the TCRbeta CDR3 regions. TCRdb carries this immuneACCESS record with in-frame sequences only. Its versions omit some clonotypes, under half of them owing to an unresolved V gene in the studies checked, with the rest unexplained. This sample lists approximately 90,000 clones; 91% were detected once. More than 8.5% of the sample rests with the top ten.

With respect to this clone: This receptor's antigen is unknown. The input lacks base qualities; no much larger clone sits a single base away.

Sample: CD4+ or CD8+ T cells sorted from blood, taken in a trial of the OX40 agonist ivuxolimab. The chain links TRBV18 with TRBJ2-7; TRBD1 is perhaps the D gene, given 5 matching bases. This TCR derives from an adult with an advanced solid tumor such as melanoma, head and neck, liver or kidney cancer. The CDR3 region: CASSPPAGNYEQYF. Here is the DNA: TGTGCCAGCTCACCACCCGCAGGGAACTACGAGCAGTACTTC.